The T cell receptor beta chain under discussion was sequenced for a study of cytomegalovirus exposure and HLA in healthy donors. As for the study in general: In a previous analysis, more than 90 million unique TCR beta sequences were found from 170 million or so T cells. Study observations and caveats: With high specificity and sensitivity, the classifier reportedly diagnosed cytomegalovirus status. Sequences of the TCR beta chain were said to predict the HLA-A and HLA-B alleles of most subjects accurately.

This CDR3 spans 16 amino acids. Looked up from germline, CDR1 is SGHTA and CDR2 is FQGNSA. The trim removed 1 base at V and 9 bases at J, leaving 10 bases unmatched. These donors counted as nominally healthy when sampled, but unrecorded immune exposures were likely. A multiplex PCR was run with 60 Vbeta primers and 13 Jbeta primers. Clones were read by immunoSEQ multiplex PCR, and TCRdb kept only the in-frame ones, dropping some. The data contain some 140,000 clones, about 85% of them singletons. The count of this clone is one. Its antigen is as yet unknown. The J gene is TRBJ2-3, the V gene TRBV7-2, with TRBD2 identical over 10 bases. Sequencing input: PBMCs. The source of this sequence is a man between 25 and 39 years old in good health and CMV-seropositive. CDR3 DNA sequence: TGTGCCAGCAGCTTAGATATAGCGGGGGGCCGCCCCACGCAGTATTTT. Encoded protein: CASSLDIAGGRPTQYF. Full variable domain (rest looked up from reference TRBV7-2 and TRBJ2-3): GAGVSQSPSNKVTEKGKDVELRCDPISGHTALYWYRQSLGQGLEFLIYFQGNSAPDKSGLPSDRFSAERTGGSVSTLTIQRTQQEDSAVYLCASSLDIAGGRPTQYFGPGTRLTVL.